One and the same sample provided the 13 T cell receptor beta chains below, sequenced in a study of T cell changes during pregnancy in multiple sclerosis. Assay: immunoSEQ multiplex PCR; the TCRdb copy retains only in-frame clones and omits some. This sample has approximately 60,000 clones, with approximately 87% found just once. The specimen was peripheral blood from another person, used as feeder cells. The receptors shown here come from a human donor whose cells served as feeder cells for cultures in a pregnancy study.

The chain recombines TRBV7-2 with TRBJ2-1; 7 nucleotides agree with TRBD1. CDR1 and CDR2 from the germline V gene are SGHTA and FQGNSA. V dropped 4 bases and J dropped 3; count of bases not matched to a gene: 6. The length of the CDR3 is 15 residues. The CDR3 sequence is CASSWTGGHYNEQFF. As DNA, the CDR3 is TGTGCCAGCAGCTGGACAGGCGGCCACTACAATGAGCAGTTCTTC. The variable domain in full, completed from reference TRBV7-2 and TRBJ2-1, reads GAGVSQSPSNKVTEKGKDVELRCDPISGHTALYWYRQSLGQGLEFLIYFQGNSAPDKSGLPSDRFSAERTGGSVSTLTIQRTQQEDSAVYLCASSWTGGHYNEQFFGPGTRLTVL.

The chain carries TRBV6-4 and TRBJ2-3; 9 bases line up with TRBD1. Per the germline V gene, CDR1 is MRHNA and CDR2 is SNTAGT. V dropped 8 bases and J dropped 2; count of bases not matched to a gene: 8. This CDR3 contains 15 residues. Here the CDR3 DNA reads TGTGCCAGCGGTCCCGGGACAGGGATCACAGATACGCAGTATTTT. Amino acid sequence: CASGPGTGITDTQYF.

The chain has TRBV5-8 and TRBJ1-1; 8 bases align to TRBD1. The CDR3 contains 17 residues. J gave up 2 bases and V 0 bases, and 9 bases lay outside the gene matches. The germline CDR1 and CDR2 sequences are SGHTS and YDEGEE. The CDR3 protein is CASSLEGQGTYNTEAFF. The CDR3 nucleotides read TGTGCCAGCAGCTTGGAAGGACAGGGAACTTACAACACTGAAGCTTTCTTT.

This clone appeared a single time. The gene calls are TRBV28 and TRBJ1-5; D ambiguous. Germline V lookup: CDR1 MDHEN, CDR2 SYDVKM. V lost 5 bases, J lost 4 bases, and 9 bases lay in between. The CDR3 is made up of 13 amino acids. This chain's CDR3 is CASSPWRNQPQHF. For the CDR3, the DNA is TGTGCCAGCAGTCCATGGAGGAATCAGCCCCAGCATTTT.

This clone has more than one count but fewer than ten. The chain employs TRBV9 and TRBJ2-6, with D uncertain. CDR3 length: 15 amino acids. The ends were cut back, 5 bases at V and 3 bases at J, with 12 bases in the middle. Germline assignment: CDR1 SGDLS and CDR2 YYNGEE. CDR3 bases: TGTGCCAGCAGTGACCCTAGAAGTGGGGCCAACGTCCTGACTTTC. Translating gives CASSDPRSGANVLTF.

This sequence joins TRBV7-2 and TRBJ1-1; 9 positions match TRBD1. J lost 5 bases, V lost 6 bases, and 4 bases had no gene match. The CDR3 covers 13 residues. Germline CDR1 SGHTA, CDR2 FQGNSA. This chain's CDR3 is CASSWTGDTEAFF. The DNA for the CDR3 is TGTGCCAGCAGTTGGACAGGGGATACTGAAGCTTTCTTT.

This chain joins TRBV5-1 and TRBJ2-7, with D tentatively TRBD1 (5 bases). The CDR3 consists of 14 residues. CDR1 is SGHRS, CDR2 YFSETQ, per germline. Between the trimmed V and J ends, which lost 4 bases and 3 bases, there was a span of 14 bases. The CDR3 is CASSRGAQGYEQYF. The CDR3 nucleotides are TGCGCCAGCAGCCGTGGAGCTCAGGGCTACGAGCAGTACTTC.

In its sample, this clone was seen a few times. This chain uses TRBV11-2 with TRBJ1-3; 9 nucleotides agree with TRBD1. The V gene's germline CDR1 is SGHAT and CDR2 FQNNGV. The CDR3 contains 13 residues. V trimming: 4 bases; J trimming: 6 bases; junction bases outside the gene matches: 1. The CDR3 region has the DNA TGTGCCAGCAGCTGGGACAGGGAAAACACCATATATTTT. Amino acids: CASSWDRENTIYF.

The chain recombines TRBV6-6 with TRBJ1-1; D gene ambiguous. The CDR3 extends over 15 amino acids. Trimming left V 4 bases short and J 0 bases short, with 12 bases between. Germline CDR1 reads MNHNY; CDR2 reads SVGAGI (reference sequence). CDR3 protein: CASSSRPFLNTEAFF. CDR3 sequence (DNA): TGTGCCAGCAGTTCCAGACCTTTCTTGAACACTGAAGCTTTCTTT.

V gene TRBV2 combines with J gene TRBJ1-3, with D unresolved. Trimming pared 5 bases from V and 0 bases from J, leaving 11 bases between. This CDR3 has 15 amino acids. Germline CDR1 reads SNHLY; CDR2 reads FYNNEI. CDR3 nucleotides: TGTGCCAGCAGTTTGTATGAGGGCTCTGGAAACACCATATATTTT. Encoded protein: CASSLYEGSGNTIYF.

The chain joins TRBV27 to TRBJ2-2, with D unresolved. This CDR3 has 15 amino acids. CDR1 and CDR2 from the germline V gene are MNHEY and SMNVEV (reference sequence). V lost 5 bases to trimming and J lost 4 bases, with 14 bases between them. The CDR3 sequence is CASSPRATFTGELFF. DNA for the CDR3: TGTGCCAGCAGTCCACGGGCGACGTTCACCGGGGAGCTGTTTTTT.

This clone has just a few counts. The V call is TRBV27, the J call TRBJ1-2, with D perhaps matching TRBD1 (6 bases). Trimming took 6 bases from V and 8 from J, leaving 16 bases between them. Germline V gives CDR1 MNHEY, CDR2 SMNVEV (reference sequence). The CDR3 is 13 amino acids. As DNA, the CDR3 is TGTGCCAGCAGCCACGGAGCCGGGGGCGGCTACACCTTC. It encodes CASSHGAGGGYTF.

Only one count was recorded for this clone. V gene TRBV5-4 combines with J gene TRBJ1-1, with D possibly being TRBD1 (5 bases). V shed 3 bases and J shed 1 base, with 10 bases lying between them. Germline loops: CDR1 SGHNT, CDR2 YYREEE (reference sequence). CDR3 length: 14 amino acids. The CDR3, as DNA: TGTGCCAGCAGCTCCGGGACTCAGAACACTGAAGCTTTCTTT. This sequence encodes CASSSGTQNTEAFF.